The 16 T cell receptor beta chains below were found in one sample sequenced in a study of control samples from healthy donors and cancer patients. Measured with immunoSEQ multiplex PCR; TCRdb has only the in-frame clones, and not every one. The table has about 120,000 clones, roughly 88% seen once. Material: blood. These receptors all stem from a man in his forties in good health.

CDR3: CASRAYGTSYEQYF. The CDR3 region has the DNA TGTGCCAGCAGGGCATACGGGACATCCTACGAGCAGTACTTC. The rearrangement uses TRBV5-4 and TRBJ2-7; TRBD1 might be the D (6 bases). This CDR3 region has 14 residues. V was pared by 5 bases and J by 1 base, with 13 bases between. Germline loops: CDR1 SGHNT, CDR2 YYREEE (reference sequence).

This clone was seen a handful of times. The V and J genes are TRBV6-5 and TRBJ2-5, with D perhaps matching TRBD2 (5 bases). Germline CDR1 reads MNHEY; CDR2 reads SVGAGI. CDR3 size: 14 residues. Trimming shortened V by 0 bases and J by 7 bases, and 12 bases separated the two germline ends. CDR3 coding DNA: TGTGCCAGCAGTTACTCCGGGGTAGAGGGGACCCAGTACTTC. It codes for CASSYSGVEGTQYF.

This chain connects TRBV5-6 to TRBJ2-3; TRBD1 is a possible D gene (6 bases). With 6 bases removed from V and 4 bases from J, the gap between germline ends came to 18 bases. CDR3 length: 15 residues. CDR1 and CDR2 (germline): SGHDT, YYEEEE. The CDR3, as DNA: TGTGCCAGCAAACGTCCTGGGGGCCGCGCAGATACGCAGTATTTT. Translated: CASKRPGGRADTQYF.

This sequence joins TRBV6-6 and TRBJ1-2; D gene unclear. From germline, CDR1 is MNHNY and CDR2 SVGAGI (reference sequence). There are 12 residues in the CDR3. The germline V and J ends were trimmed by 7 bases and 8 bases, with 14 bases remaining between them. In DNA form, the CDR3 reads TGTGCCAGCACAAGCGGAGCATCCGGCTACACCTTC. Amino acid sequence: CASTSGASGYTF.

The chain is built from TRBV20-1 and TRBJ2-5, with D unclear. Germline V gene lookup returns CDR1 DFQATT and CDR2 SNEGSKA (reference sequence). The CDR3 contains 11 residues. V was trimmed by 5 bases and J by 5 bases, leaving 9 bases between them. The CDR3 is CSALVEETQYF. The CDR3 DNA reads TGCAGTGCTCTGGTGGAGGAGACCCAGTACTTC.

This chain joins TRBV29-1 and TRBJ1-2; no clear D. Deletions cut 4 bases from V and 8 bases from J, with 5 bases between. The CDR3 has 9 residues. From germline, CDR1 is SQVTM and CDR2 ANQGSEA. Here the CDR3 reads CSVGEGYTF. CDR3 DNA sequence: TGCAGCGTTGGGGAGGGCTACACCTTC.

This chain uses TRBV4-3 with TRBJ2-7, with TRBD2 identical over 8 bases. The length of the CDR3 is 16 residues. Germline CDR1 LGHNA, CDR2 YSLEER. V dropped 1 base and J dropped 6; count of bases not matched to a gene: 11. CDR3 in DNA: TGCGCCAGCAGCCAAGGGCCCGGGGCGGGGGGCGGCGAGCAGTACTTC. This translates into CASSQGPGAGGGEQYF.

The chain carries TRBV15 and TRBJ2-2; unclear D gene. V was clipped by 0 bases and J by 4 bases, with 15 bases between them. Germline V lookup: CDR1 LNHNV, CDR2 YYDKDF (reference sequence). The CDR3 sequence is 17 residues long. The CDR3 sequence is CATSRDSRKVGTGELFF. CDR3 sequence (DNA): TGTGCCACCAGCAGAGATTCGAGGAAAGTGGGCACCGGGGAGCTGTTTTTT.

This clone was detected only once. The rearrangement joins TRBV19 to TRBJ1-2; no definite D call. This CDR3 is built from 13 residues. Trimming left V 3 bases short and J 2 bases short, with 7 bases between. Germline CDR1 reads LNHDA; CDR2 reads SQIVND (reference sequence). The DNA of the CDR3 is TGTGCCAGTAGTATCGGGGAGAACTATGGCTACACCTTC. Amino acids: CASSIGENYGYTF.

The chain employs TRBV9 and TRBJ2-2; 7 nucleotides align to TRBD2. Looked up from germline, CDR1 is SGDLS and CDR2 is YYNGEE. J was trimmed by 6 bases and V by 0 bases; bases with no gene match: 5. This CDR3 spans 15 amino acids. CDR3 in DNA: TGTGCCAGCAGCGTAGGGGCGGGGGTATCCGGGGAGCTGTTTTTT. It codes for CASSVGAGVSGELFF.

The J gene is TRBJ1-5, the V gene TRBV3-1 (or the pseudogene TRBV3-2); D is possibly TRBD1 (5 bases). Trimming pared 4 bases from V and 1 base from J, leaving 8 bases between. This CDR3 is 14 amino acids long. Germline CDR1 LGHDT, CDR2 YNNKEL (reference sequence). The CDR3 is CASSPRDSNQPQHF. The CDR3 coding sequence is TGTGCCAGCAGCCCCCGGGACAGCAATCAGCCCCAGCATTTT.

The rearrangement links TRBV25-1 to TRBJ2-5, with 8 bases aligning to TRBD2. Per the germline V gene, CDR1 is MGHDK and CDR2 is SYGVNS. The CDR3 runs 14 residues. The V and J ends lost 2 bases and 5 bases, in that order; junction bases with no gene match: 4. The CDR3 DNA sequence: TGTGCCAGCAGTGAAGGGCAGCGGGGGGAGACCCAGTACTTC. Residues: CASSEGQRGETQYF.

The rearrangement links TRBV18 to TRBJ1-5, with unresolved D. V was pared by 2 bases and J by 0 bases, with 17 bases between. The CDR3 length is 18 residues. Looked up from germline, CDR1 is KGHSH and CDR2 is LQKENI. The CDR3 here is CASSPEAVAMYSNQPQHF. The DNA for the CDR3 is TGTGCCAGCTCACCAGAGGCAGTGGCCATGTATAGCAATCAGCCCCAGCATTTT.

V and J are TRBV12-3 or TRBV12-4 and TRBJ1-6; TRBD1 might be the D (5 bases). V was pared by 3 bases and J by 9 bases, with 9 bases between. The CDR3 consists of 13 residues. DNA for the CDR3: TGTGCCAGCAGTTTTCAGGGAATTTCACCCCTCCACTTT. Its translation is CASSFQGISPLHF.

V gene TRBV11-2 combines with J gene TRBJ2-3; perhaps TRBD2 as D (7 bases). The CDR3 loop spans 16 amino acids. Germline V gene sequence: CDR1 SGHAT, CDR2 FQNNGV. Trimming removed 0 bases from V and 4 bases from J, with 14 bases in between. Here the CDR3 DNA reads TGTGCCAGCAGCTTAGAGTGGCGGGGGCTGGCAGATACGCAGTATTTT. It yields the protein CASSLEWRGLADTQYF.

This sequence joins TRBV14 and TRBJ2-4; D might be TRBD1 (7 bases). Germline CDR1 and CDR2: SGHDN and FVKESK. V dropped 3 bases and J dropped 1 base, with 22 bases sitting between them. The CDR3 length is 19 residues. The CDR3 DNA follows: TGTGCCAGCAGCCACCGCGGGGACAGCCTAACCGCGGCCAAAAACATTCAGTACTTC. Protein product: CASSHRGDSLTAAKNIQYF.